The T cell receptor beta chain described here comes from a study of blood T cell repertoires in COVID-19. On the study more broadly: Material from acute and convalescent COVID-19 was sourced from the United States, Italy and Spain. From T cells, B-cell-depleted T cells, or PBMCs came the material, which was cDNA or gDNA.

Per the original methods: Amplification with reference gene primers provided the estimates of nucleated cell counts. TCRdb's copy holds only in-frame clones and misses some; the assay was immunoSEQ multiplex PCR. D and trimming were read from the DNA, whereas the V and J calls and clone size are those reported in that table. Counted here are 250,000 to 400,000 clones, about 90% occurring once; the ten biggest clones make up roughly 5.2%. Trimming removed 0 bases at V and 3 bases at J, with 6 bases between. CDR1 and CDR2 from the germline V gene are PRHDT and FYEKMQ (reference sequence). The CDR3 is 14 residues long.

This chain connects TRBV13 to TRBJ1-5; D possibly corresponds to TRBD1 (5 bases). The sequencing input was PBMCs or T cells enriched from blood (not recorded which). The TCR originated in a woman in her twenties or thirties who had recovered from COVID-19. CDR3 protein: CASSLGTANQPQHF. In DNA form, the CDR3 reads TGTGCCAGCAGCTTAGGGACAGCCAATCAGCCCCAGCATTTT.